This T cell receptor beta chain was observed in a study of T cell responses to AZD1222 COVID-19 vaccine. The study's findings and limits: Repertoires were obtained only post-peak T cell response. Across the whole spike, CD4 TCRs peaked at regions 160-218 and 743-854.

Some clones are missing from TCRdb's copy, which holds only in-frame ones; the method was immunoSEQ multiplex PCR. The sample contains about 81,000 clones, roughly 88% of which appear only once. Germline V gene sequence: CDR1 LNHDA, CDR2 SQIVND (reference sequence). The ends were cut back, 6 bases at V and 5 bases at J, with 11 bases in the middle. The CDR3 runs 13 residues. With regard to this clone: No antigen is known for it.

This sample comprised peripheral blood, obtained 28 days after the second AZD1222 dose. This TCR was recovered from an adult who received the AZD1222 COVID-19 vaccine. The J gene is TRBJ2-1, the V gene TRBV19; D is unresolved. This CDR3 is CASSDTGNNEQFF. In DNA form, the CDR3 reads TGTGCCAGTAGCGACACTGGAAACAATGAGCAGTTCTTC.